This is a list of T cell receptor beta chains from one sample in a study of cytotoxic CD8 clonotypes in ibrutinib-treated CLL. The protocol was immunoSEQ multiplex PCR, while the TCRdb copy is restricted to in-frame clones and leaves out a portion. Among 150,000 or so clones listed, about 88% were seen once. Sequenced material: PBMCs, taken at disease progression, from a patient treated with ibrutinib. The receptors stem from a human donor with chronic lymphocytic leukemia. CDR3s include the opening cysteine and the closing phenylalanine or tryptophan. Fields, in order: clone size, CDR3 length, V gene, J gene, D gene, CDR3 protein, CDR3 DNA. D genes are given only for firm matches. The listing skips clone size in some rows; elsewhere it reads once, few, many or a size class.

clone size: .
CDR3 length: 15
V gene: TRBV10-3
J gene: TRBJ2-5
D gene: .
CDR3 protein: CAISELGGPEETQYF
CDR3 DNA: TGTGCCATCAGTGAGTTGGGGGGCCCAGAAGAGACCCAGTACTTC

clone size: .
CDR3 length: 16
V gene: TRBV7-7
J gene: TRBJ2-5
D gene: TRBD1
CDR3 protein: CASSLGTGGRQETQYF
CDR3 DNA: TGTGCTAGCAGCTTAGGTACAGGGGGCCGCCAAGAGACCCAGTACTTC

clone size: once
CDR3 length: 14
V gene: TRBV9
J gene: TRBJ2-7
D gene: TRBD1
CDR3 protein: CASSAGQELYEQYF
CDR3 DNA: TGTGCCAGCAGCGCGGGACAGGAACTTTACGAGCAGTACTTC

clone size: .
CDR3 length: 13
V gene: TRBV4-1
J gene: TRBJ1-5
D gene: .
CDR3 protein: CASSQVPDQPQHF
CDR3 DNA: TGCGCCAGCAGCCAAGTACCCGATCAGCCCCAGCATTTT

clone size: .
CDR3 length: 13
V gene: TRBV10-2
J gene: TRBJ2-5
D gene: .
CDR3 protein: CASRAAKGETQYF
CDR3 DNA: TGCGCCAGCAGGGCCGCAAAGGGAGAGACCCAGTACTTC

clone size: once
CDR3 length: 15
V gene: TRBV6-6
J gene: TRBJ1-1
D gene: TRBD1
CDR3 protein: CASSYLGTGETEAFF
CDR3 DNA: TGTGCCAGCAGTTACCTCGGGACAGGGGAAACTGAAGCTTTCTTT

clone size: .
CDR3 length: 14
V gene: TRBV4-2
J gene: TRBJ1-2
D gene: TRBD1
CDR3 protein: CASSQEMAGGGYTF
CDR3 DNA: TGTGCCAGCAGCCAAGAAATGGCAGGGGGTGGCTACACCTTC

clone size: .
CDR3 length: 13
V gene: TRBV27
J gene: TRBJ1-2
D gene: .
CDR3 protein: CASSSTDAYGYTF
CDR3 DNA: TGTGCCAGCAGTTCCACCGATGCCTATGGCTACACCTTC

clone size: once
CDR3 length: 14
V gene: TRBV6-5
J gene: TRBJ1-2
D gene: .
CDR3 protein: CASSYDRFPYGYTF
CDR3 DNA: TGTGCCAGCAGTTACGACAGGTTTCCGTATGGCTACACCTTC

clone size: .
CDR3 length: 15
V gene: TRBV5-4
J gene: TRBJ2-5
D gene: .
CDR3 protein: CASSLVWDPQETQYF
CDR3 DNA: TGTGCCAGCAGCTTGGTCTGGGACCCCCAAGAGACCCAGTACTTC

clone size: .
CDR3 length: 17
V gene: TRBV10-3
J gene: TRBJ1-2
D gene: .
CDR3 protein: CAISAGVSVRDVYGYTF
CDR3 DNA: TGTGCCATCAGTGCGGGCGTTAGTGTCAGGGATGTCTATGGCTACACCTTC

clone size: .
CDR3 length: 15
V gene: TRBV7-2
J gene: TRBJ1-2
D gene: .
CDR3 protein: CASSLALPGDYGYTF
CDR3 DNA: TGTGCCAGCAGCTTAGCGCTTCCAGGGGACTATGGCTACACCTTC

clone size: .
CDR3 length: 15
V gene: TRBV30
J gene: TRBJ1-1
D gene: .
CDR3 protein: CAWSGGWVGHTEAFF
CDR3 DNA: TGTGCCTGGAGTGGGGGGTGGGTCGGGCACACTGAAGCTTTCTTT

clone size: .
CDR3 length: 15
V gene: TRBV10-3
J gene: TRBJ2-7
D gene: .
CDR3 protein: CAISARVMTSYEQYF
CDR3 DNA: TGTGCCATCAGTGCAAGGGTAATGACATCCTACGAGCAGTACTTC

clone size: .
CDR3 length: 13
V gene: TRBV11-3
J gene: TRBJ2-3
D gene: .
CDR3 protein: CASSPLAQDTQYF
CDR3 DNA: TGTGCCAGCAGTCCTCTAGCACAAGATACGCAGTATTTT

clone size: .
CDR3 length: 17
V gene: TRBV2
J gene: TRBJ1-5
D gene: .
CDR3 protein: CASSVGRAGYSNQPQHF
CDR3 DNA: TGTGCCAGCAGTGTCGGCAGGGCTGGCTATAGCAATCAGCCCCAGCATTTT

clone size: .
CDR3 length: 15
V gene: TRBV7-2
J gene: TRBJ2-3
D gene: .
CDR3 protein: CASSPDYLSTDTQYF
CDR3 DNA: TGTGCCAGCAGCCCGGACTATCTAAGCACAGATACGCAGTATTTT

clone size: .
CDR3 length: 15
V gene: TRBV19
J gene: TRBJ2-1
D gene: .
CDR3 protein: CASSTLAGSYNEQFF
CDR3 DNA: TGTGCCAGTAGTACCCTCGCGGGGTCCTACAATGAGCAGTTCTTC

clone size: .
CDR3 length: 18
V gene: TRBV2
J gene: TRBJ2-1
D gene: .
CDR3 protein: CASSESIWGPPRRDEQFF
CDR3 DNA: TGTGCCAGCAGTGAATCCATTTGGGGCCCGCCGAGGAGGGATGAGCAGTTCTTC

clone size: .
CDR3 length: 13
V gene: TRBV27
J gene: TRBJ2-7
D gene: TRBD1
CDR3 protein: CASRKTGSYEQYF
CDR3 DNA: TGTGCCAGCAGGAAGACAGGGAGCTACGAGCAGTACTTC

clone size: .
CDR3 length: 11
V gene: TRBV29-1
J gene: TRBJ1-1
D gene: .
CDR3 protein: CSVEQFAEAFF
CDR3 DNA: TGCAGCGTTGAACAGTTCGCTGAAGCTTTCTTT

clone size: .
CDR3 length: 14
V gene: TRBV6-6
J gene: TRBJ2-7
D gene: TRBD2
CDR3 protein: CASSYTGLNYEQYF
CDR3 DNA: TGTGCCAGCAGTTACACGGGACTAAACTACGAGCAGTACTTC

clone size: .
CDR3 length: 19
V gene: TRBV9
J gene: TRBJ2-1
D gene: TRBD2
CDR3 protein: CASSPRTGPASGRGNEQFF
CDR3 DNA: TGTGCCAGCAGCCCTAGGACAGGGCCGGCTAGCGGGAGAGGGAATGAGCAGTTCTTC

clone size: .
CDR3 length: 13
V gene: TRBV18
J gene: TRBJ2-1
D gene: .
CDR3 protein: CASSPGRSNEQFF
CDR3 DNA: TGTGCCAGCTCGCCGGGAAGAAGCAATGAGCAGTTCTTC

clone size: .
CDR3 length: 15
V gene: TRBV5-1
J gene: TRBJ2-2
D gene: .
CDR3 protein: CASTGAQTETGELFF
CDR3 DNA: TGCGCCAGCACAGGGGCCCAGACCGAAACCGGGGAGCTGTTTTTT

clone size: .
CDR3 length: 13
V gene: TRBV7-2
J gene: TRBJ1-1
D gene: .
CDR3 protein: CASSLDMGTEAFF
CDR3 DNA: TGTGCCAGCAGCTTAGATATGGGCACTGAAGCTTTCTTT

clone size: once
CDR3 length: 13
V gene: TRBV5-1
J gene: TRBJ2-5
D gene: .
CDR3 protein: CASSPSSQETQYF
CDR3 DNA: TGCGCCAGCAGCCCCTCTTCACAAGAGACCCAGTACTTC

clone size: .
CDR3 length: 14
V gene: TRBV7-9
J gene: TRBJ1-5
D gene: .
CDR3 protein: CASSLVGDNQPQHF
CDR3 DNA: TGTGCCAGCAGCTTAGTTGGAGACAATCAGCCCCAGCATTTT